The T cell receptor beta chain described here comes from a study of OX40 agonist ivuxolimab in advanced cancers. Repertoires were generated with immunoSEQ multiplex PCR, while TCRdb's copy carries only in-frame clones and drops some. The table lists some 30,000 clones, more than 80% of them singletons. This CDR3 region has 14 residues. Per germline, CDR1 GTSNPN and CDR2 SVGIG (reference sequence). The V end lost 2 bases, the J end lost 0 bases, and 11 bases lay between the germline ends. The sequence was collected from an adult with an advanced solid tumor such as melanoma, head and neck, liver or kidney cancer. The chain combines TRBV30 with TRBJ2-7, with D possibly matching TRBD1 (6 bases). The sample consisted of CD4+ or CD8+ T cells sorted from blood, taken in a trial of the OX40 agonist ivuxolimab. The CDR3 here is CAWSIQGRSYEQYF. CDR3 nucleotides: TGTGCCTGGAGTATACAGGGACGCTCCTACGAGCAGTACTTC.